Listed below are T cell receptor beta chains from one sample, sequenced in a study of PD-1 blockade in classical Hodgkin lymphoma. Repertoires were generated with immunoSEQ multiplex PCR, while TCRdb's copy carries only in-frame clones and drops some. The data contain about 26,000 clones, roughly 65% of them seen just once; the ten biggest clones take up approximately 10%. Sequenced material: peripheral blood mononuclear cells (PBMCs), taken before the second cycle of nivolumab. The receptors shown here come from a human donor with classical Hodgkin lymphoma. Both conserved end residues are part of each CDR3. The size of a clone is reported for some rows only, either as once, few or many, or as a class for expanded clones.

j_call	v_call	clone_size	cdr3_aa
TRBJ2-7	TRBV6-1	.	CASSGAKAGVDEQYF
TRBJ1-1	TRBV6-1	.	CASRDRRGVKAFF
TRBJ2-5	TRBV15	.	CATSAPGTNYQETQYF
TRBJ1-3	TRBV7-9	.	CANRGSGNTIYF
TRBJ2-7	TRBV7-3	.	CASSLSGTGKSYEQYF
TRBJ2-7	TRBV5-1	.	CASSPKGVAALYEQYF
TRBJ2-4	TRBV6-1	.	CASSAGPIQYF
TRBJ1-2	TRBV6-5	.	CASSYLGYGYTF
TRBJ1-1	TRBV5-5	.	CASSLGVEGAPEAFF
TRBJ1-2	TRBV6-5	once	CASSYQTGRGGYTF
TRBJ2-5	TRBV13	.	CASSLRGPQETQYF
TRBJ2-6	TRBV19	.	CASSIEGQGLAGANVLTF
TRBJ1-3	TRBV6-5	.	CASSPLAGPGNTIYF
TRBJ2-7	TRBV28	few	CASSLRDRGATYEQYF
TRBJ1-4	TRBV6-5	.	CASRGTGPNEKLFF
TRBJ1-2	TRBV28	.	CASSDSQARYGYTF
TRBJ2-3	TRBV29-1	.	CSVVGRLTSPDTQYF
TRBJ1-2	TRBV27	.	CASSTDRGADGYTF
TRBJ2-3	TRBV5-1	.	CASSLDRSDTQYF
TRBJ2-7	TRBV11-3	.	CASSPLAGGPCYEQYF
TRBJ2-7	TRBV25-1	.	CASIVLSLDYEQYF
TRBJ1-2	TRBV5-4	many	CASSESGVGGYTF
TRBJ2-2	TRBV7-3	.	CASRRGQNTGELFF
TRBJ2-7	TRBV4-1	.	CASRNEPGLAASEQYF
TRBJ2-1	TRBV4-3	.	CASSRGMTSGAGNEQFF
TRBJ1-5	TRBV30	.	CAWGVDRGFNQPQHF
TRBJ2-1	TRBV5-1	once	CATSRGGTTRIYNEQFF
TRBJ1-2	TRBV30	.	CAWGANYGYTF
TRBJ2-3	TRBV4-3	.	CASSLRTSGADTQYF